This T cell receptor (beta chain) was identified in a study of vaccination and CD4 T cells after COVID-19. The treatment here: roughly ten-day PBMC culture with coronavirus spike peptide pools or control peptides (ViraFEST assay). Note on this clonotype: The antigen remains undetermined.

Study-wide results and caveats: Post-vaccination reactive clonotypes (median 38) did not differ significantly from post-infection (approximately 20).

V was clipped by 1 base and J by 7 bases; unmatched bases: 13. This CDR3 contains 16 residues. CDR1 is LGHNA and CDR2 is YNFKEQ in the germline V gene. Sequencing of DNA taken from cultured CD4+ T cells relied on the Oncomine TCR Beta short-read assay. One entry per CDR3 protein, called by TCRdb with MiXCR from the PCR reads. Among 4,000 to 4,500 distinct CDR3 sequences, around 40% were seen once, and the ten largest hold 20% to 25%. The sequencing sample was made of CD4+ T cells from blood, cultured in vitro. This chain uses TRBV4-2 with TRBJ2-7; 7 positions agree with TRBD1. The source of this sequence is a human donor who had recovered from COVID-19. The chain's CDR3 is CASSQGPGQSTWEQYF. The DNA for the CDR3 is TGTGCCAGCAGCCAAGGCCCGGGACAGAGTACGTGGGAGCAGTACTTC.